This T cell receptor (beta chain) was documented in a study of blood T cell repertoires in COVID-19. At the level of the study: Acute-phase and convalescent COVID-19 samples originated in the United States, Italy and Spain.

Methods used by the authors: Using reference gene primer amplification, nucleated cell counts were estimated. Assay: immunoSEQ multiplex PCR; the TCRdb copy retains only in-frame clones and omits some. The D gene and trimming were derived from the DNA, and the V and J assignments and clone size from that table. The data hold roughly 150,000 clones, with 70% to 90% observed a single time. Germline V gene lookup returns CDR1 LGHDT and CDR2 YNNKEL (reference sequence). CDR3 length: 16 amino acids. The V end lost 1 base, the J end lost 3 bases, and 12 bases lay between the germline ends. Seattle cases were enrolled at active infection and followed longitudinally.

The rearrangement links TRBV3-1 (or the pseudogene TRBV3-2) to TRBJ1-4; D is possibly TRBD1 (6 bases). The material sequenced was peripheral blood. This receptor was obtained from a woman aged 80 or over with COVID-19, enrolled during active disease. The CDR3 loop reads CASSQATRTANEKLFF. CDR3 in DNA: TGTGCCAGCAGCCAAGCCACCCGGACAGCTAATGAAAAACTGTTTTTT.